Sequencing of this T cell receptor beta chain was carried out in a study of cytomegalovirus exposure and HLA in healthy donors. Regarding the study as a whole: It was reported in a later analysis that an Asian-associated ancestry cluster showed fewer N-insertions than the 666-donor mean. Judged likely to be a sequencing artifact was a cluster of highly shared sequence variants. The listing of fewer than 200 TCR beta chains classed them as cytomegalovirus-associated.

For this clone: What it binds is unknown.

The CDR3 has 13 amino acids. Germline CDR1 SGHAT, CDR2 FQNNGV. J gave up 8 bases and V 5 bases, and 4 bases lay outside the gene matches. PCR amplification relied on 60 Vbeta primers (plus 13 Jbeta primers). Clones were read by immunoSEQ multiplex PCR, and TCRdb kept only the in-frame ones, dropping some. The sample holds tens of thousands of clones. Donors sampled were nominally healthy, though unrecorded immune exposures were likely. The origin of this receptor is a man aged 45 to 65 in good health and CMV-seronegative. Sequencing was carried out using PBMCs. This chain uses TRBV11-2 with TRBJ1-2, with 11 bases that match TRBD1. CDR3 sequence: CASSPDRGQGYTF. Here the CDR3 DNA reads TGTGCCAGCAGCCCGGACAGGGGGCAAGGCTACACCTTC.